This passage covers 26 T cell receptor beta chains from one sample sequenced in a study of blood T cell repertoires in COVID-19. The repertoire was sequenced with immunoSEQ multiplex PCR; TCRdb's copy has only in-frame clones and lacks some. The sample lists some 200,000 clones, 75% to 90% occurring once. The sequenced sample was peripheral blood. The receptors were gathered from a woman aged 55 to 70 with acute or convalescent COVID-19.

The chain couples TRBV29-1 to TRBJ2-7; D is perhaps TRBD1 (6 bases). V lost 7 bases to trimming and J lost 3 bases, with 13 bases between them. CDR1 and CDR2 from the germline V gene are SQVTM and ANQGSEA. The CDR3 totals 12 residues. The CDR3 DNA is TGCAGCGCTTGGGACATTAACTACGAGCAGTACTTC. Residues: CSAWDINYEQYF.

CDR3 nucleotides: TGTGCCAGCAGCTTAACAGGGGGCGGGTACACTGAAGCTTTCTTT. It encodes CASSLTGGGYTEAFF. The genes are TRBV7-9 and TRBJ1-1; TRBD1 agrees at 9 bases. From germline, CDR1 is SEHNR and CDR2 FQNEAQ (reference sequence). The CDR3 runs 15 residues. The V segment lost 2 bases and the J segment 3 bases; nucleotides outside the gene matches: 4.

Turning to this clone: The sample contains more than one DNA sequence encoding this CDR3. V and J are TRBV27 and TRBJ1-6, with D possibly being TRBD1 (5 bases). CDR1 and CDR2 (germline): MNHEY, SMNVEV (reference sequence). The CDR3 runs 14 residues. Deletions cut 3 bases from V and 5 bases from J, with 8 bases between. The DNA of the CDR3 is TGTGCCAGCAGTTTCGACAGTAATAATTCACCCCTCCACTTT. Amino acid sequence: CASSFDSNNSPLHF.

The chain combines TRBV19 with TRBJ1-2; D gene uncertain. The CDR3 runs 13 residues. CDR1 LNHDA and CDR2 SQIVND come from the germline V gene (reference sequence). Trimming shortened V by 5 bases and J by 0 bases, and 7 bases separated the two germline ends. The CDR3 is CASSDLANYGYTF. The CDR3 coding sequence is TGTGCCAGTAGTGACTTAGCTAACTATGGCTACACCTTC.

This chain joins TRBV28 and TRBJ1-1; 7 bases fit TRBD1. Germline V gives CDR1 MDHEN, CDR2 SYDVKM. Trimming cost V 3 bases and J 1 base; bases outside gene matches: 2. CDR3 length: 14 residues. The CDR3 is CASSLGQRNTEAFF. The CDR3 nucleotides are TGTGCCAGCAGTTTGGGACAGCGGAACACTGAAGCTTTCTTT.

This chain joins TRBV7-9 and TRBJ1-1, with D possibly being TRBD1 (6 bases). Germline V lookup: CDR1 SEHNR, CDR2 FQNEAQ (reference sequence). V gave up 5 bases and J gave up 5 bases, with 21 bases separating them. CDR3 size: 16 residues. In DNA, the CDR3 is TGTGCCAGCAGCCGCGCGGGGGGCCGTTCGGCGACTGAAGCTTTCTTT. Residues: CASSRAGGRSATEAFF.

The CDR3, as DNA: TGTGCCAGCAGTGGCGGGACAGGGGGCGTTAGTTACTATGGCTACACCTTC. Translating gives CASSGGTGGVSYYGYTF. V and J are TRBV6-1 and TRBJ1-2; 12 bases fit TRBD1. Germline V gene lookup returns CDR1 MNHNS and CDR2 SASEGT. Trimming cost V 4 bases and J 3 bases; bases outside gene matches: 9. The CDR3 sequence is 17 residues long.

V usage is TRBV11-3 and J usage is TRBJ1-1; D is unclear. CDR1 and CDR2 from the germline V gene are SGHNT and YENEEA. V lost 3 bases and J lost 4, with 3 bases in between. The length of the CDR3 is 11 residues. The CDR3 DNA is TGTGCCAGCAGCTTCTCCACTGAAGCTTTCTTT. This codes for CASSFSTEAFF.

The chain carries TRBV3-1 (or the pseudogene TRBV3-2) and TRBJ2-5; 12 positions match TRBD2. This CDR3 contains 17 residues. V gave up 4 bases and J gave up 4 bases; unmatched junction bases: 10. The germline V gene has CDR1 LGHDT and CDR2 YNNKEL (reference sequence). The CDR3 nucleotides are TGTGCCAGCAGCCCCGGGCTAGCGGGAGGGTTGGCAGAGACCCAGTACTTC. The encoded protein is CASSPGLAGGLAETQYF.

The chain is built from TRBV5-1 and TRBJ2-1, with D possibly TRBD2 on 5 matching bases. The CDR3 contains 19 residues. The V and J ends lost 0 bases and 0 bases respectively, with 19 bases between them. The germline gives CDR1 SGHRS, CDR2 YFSETQ. The CDR3 region is CASSLVGSSRLSSYNEQFF. CDR3 in DNA: TGCGCCAGCAGCTTGGTAGGGAGCTCCAGGCTCAGCTCCTACAATGAGCAGTTCTTC.

The count of this clone is one. The V gene is TRBV7-9, the J gene TRBJ1-1, with TRBD1 matching over 7 bases. Germline CDR1 SEHNR, CDR2 FQNEAQ (reference sequence). V was pared by 5 bases and J by 1 base, with 4 bases of the junction left unmatched. There are 14 residues in the CDR3. Here the CDR3 DNA reads TGTGCCAGCAGCCTTGGGACAGCGAACACTGAAGCTTTCTTT. Its translation is CASSLGTANTEAFF.

This chain links TRBV11-3 with TRBJ2-1; no clear D gene. The CDR3 length is 15 residues. Germline CDR1 is SGHNT and CDR2 is YENEEA. V was pared by 3 bases and J by 0 bases, with 9 bases between. The CDR3 loop reads CASSLTLSSYNEQFF. As DNA, the CDR3 is TGTGCCAGCAGCTTGACACTCTCCTCCTACAATGAGCAGTTCTTC.

CDR3 loop: CASSRPGQGFYGYTF. The CDR3 DNA sequence: TGTGCCAGCAGCCGCCCGGGACAGGGGTTCTATGGCTACACCTTC. The rearrangement joins TRBV28 to TRBJ1-2, with 10 nucleotides matching TRBD1. CDR1 and CDR2 from the germline V gene are MDHEN and SYDVKM. V lost 6 bases, J lost 4 bases, and 8 bases stayed unmatched. The CDR3 is made up of 15 amino acids.

The V call is TRBV11-3, the J call TRBJ2-1, with TRBD2 identical over 12 bases. CDR1 is SGHNT and CDR2 is YENEEA in the germline V gene. After removal of 5 bases from V and 8 bases from J, the junction contained 16 bases not matched to a gene. The CDR3 covers 18 residues. CDR3 nucleotides: TGTGCCAGCAGCCCTGGTCGGCTAGCGGGAGGGCCTTGGGATGAGCAGTTCTTC. Translated: CASSPGRLAGGPWDEQFF.

The V gene is TRBV7-3, the J gene TRBJ1-1, with 9 bases matching TRBD1. Trimming removed 8 bases from V and 5 bases from J; junction bases left unmatched: 9. There are 14 residues in the CDR3. Germline V lookup: CDR1 SGHTA, CDR2 FQGTGA. CDR3 sequence (DNA): TGTGCCAGCTCCCAACAGGGGGCTAATACTGAAGCTTTCTTT. The encoded protein is CASSQQGANTEAFF.

CDR3 bases: TGTGCCAGCAGTGAACTCGGGGGAATAGGCTACACCTTC. Translating gives CASSELGGIGYTF. J is TRBJ1-2 and V is TRBV25-1; D perhaps matches TRBD1 (5 bases). Germline values: CDR1 MGHDK, CDR2 SYGVNS. The length of the CDR3 is 13 residues. V dropped 2 bases and J dropped 8 bases, with 12 bases sitting between them.

The V and J genes are TRBV7-9 and TRBJ2-3; TRBD1 agrees at 7 bases. From germline, CDR1 is SEHNR and CDR2 FQNEAQ (reference sequence). The V gene end was trimmed by 2 bases and the J gene end by 5 bases; junction bases not matched to a gene: 7. The CDR3 runs to 15 residues. CDR3 amino acids: CASSLYGTAQDTQYF. The CDR3 DNA follows: TGTGCCAGCAGCTTATACGGGACAGCCCAAGATACGCAGTATTTT.

This CDR3 is CASSLTGDSNYGYTF. CDR3 DNA sequence: TGTGCCAGCAGCCTGACAGGGGACTCTAACTATGGCTACACCTTC. The J gene is TRBJ1-2, the V gene TRBV14; 8 bases are a match to TRBD1. Looked up from germline, CDR1 is SGHDN and CDR2 is FVKESK. The V and J ends lost 4 bases and 0 bases, in that order; junction bases with no gene match: 4. This CDR3 is built from 15 residues.

The CDR3 sequence is CASSRSGTVSSYTF. The CDR3 region has the DNA TGTGCCAGCAGTCGTTCTGGGACAGTATCTAGCTACACCTTC. The chain carries TRBV7-9 and TRBJ1-2; the match to TRBD1 covers 7 bases. J lost 9 bases, V lost 6 bases, and 13 bases had no gene match. Germline loops: CDR1 SEHNR, CDR2 FQNEAQ (reference sequence). CDR3 length: 14 residues.

This chain connects TRBV20-1 to TRBJ1-5, with no clear D. The CDR3 runs 12 residues. Germline V gene data show CDR1 as DFQATT and CDR2 as SNEGSKA (reference sequence). V lost 3 bases and J lost 3, with 6 bases in between. The CDR3 loop reads CSASISNQPQHF. DNA of the CDR3: TGCAGTGCTAGTATCTCCAATCAGCCCCAGCATTTT.

The V call is TRBV27, the J call TRBJ1-5, with D perhaps matching TRBD1 (5 bases). The CDR3 extends over 12 amino acids. V lost 3 bases to trimming and J lost 7 bases, with 7 bases between them. Germline V gene lookup returns CDR1 MNHEY and CDR2 SMNVEV (reference sequence). CDR3 sequence: CASSFWGQPQHF. In DNA form, the CDR3 reads TGTGCCAGCAGTTTTTGGGGCCAGCCCCAGCATTTT.

This clone was counted between two and nine times. The J gene is TRBJ1-2, the V gene TRBV15; D gene uncertain. Germline lookup yields CDR1 LNHNV and CDR2 YYDKDF (reference sequence). The length of the CDR3 is 14 residues. The germline V and J ends were trimmed by 1 base and 8 bases, with 14 bases remaining between them. The CDR3: CATSRVLESRGYTF. CDR3 coding DNA: TGTGCCACCAGCAGAGTTCTGGAGTCAAGAGGCTACACCTTC. The entire variable domain, with the rest obtained from reference TRBV15 and TRBJ1-2, is as follows: DAMVIQNPRYQVTQFGKPVTLSCSQTLNHNVMYWYQQKSSQAPKLLFHYYDKDFNNEADTPDNFQSRRPNTSFCFLDIRSPGLGDTAMYLCATSRVLESRGYTFGSGTRLTVV.

V gene TRBV10-3 combines with J gene TRBJ1-1, with D possibly TRBD1 on 6 matching bases. The ends were cut back, 6 bases at V and 0 bases at J, with 14 bases in the middle. The V gene's germline CDR1 is ENHRY and CDR2 SYGVKD. The CDR3 sequence is 15 residues long. This chain's CDR3 is CAIRELGQLNTEAFF. The CDR3, as DNA: TGTGCCATCAGGGAATTGGGACAATTGAACACTGAAGCTTTCTTT.

The CDR3: CASSVELLWGQGASGYTF. CDR3 nucleotides: TGTGCCAGCAGCGTAGAACTACTCTGGGGGCAGGGGGCTAGTGGCTACACCTTC. The rearrangement joins TRBV9 to TRBJ1-2, with 8 bases fitting TRBD1. CDR3 size: 18 residues. The V and J ends lost 0 bases and 7 bases, in that order; junction bases with no gene match: 17. Germline V lookup: CDR1 SGDLS, CDR2 YYNGEE.

The chain uses TRBV28 and TRBJ2-7, with D tentatively TRBD2 (5 bases). The CDR3 totals 19 residues. Germline V gene data show CDR1 as MDHEN and CDR2 as SYDVKM. The V and J ends lost 4 bases and 3 bases respectively, with 28 bases between them. The CDR3: CASSCKNRGTGCEDYEQYF. The CDR3, as DNA: TGTGCCAGCAGTTGCAAAAACAGAGGAACGGGATGCGAGGACTACGAGCAGTACTTC.

The chain recombines TRBV6-5 with TRBJ1-2, with TRBD1 matching over 7 bases. This CDR3 has 16 amino acids. The junction had 8 bases not matched to a gene; V was cut back by 2 bases and J by 2 bases. Germline V gives CDR1 MNHEY, CDR2 SVGAGI. The DNA for the CDR3 is TGTGCCAGCAGTTACGGGCGGGGACAGCTAAACTATGGCTACACCTTC. It specifies CASSYGRGQLNYGYTF.